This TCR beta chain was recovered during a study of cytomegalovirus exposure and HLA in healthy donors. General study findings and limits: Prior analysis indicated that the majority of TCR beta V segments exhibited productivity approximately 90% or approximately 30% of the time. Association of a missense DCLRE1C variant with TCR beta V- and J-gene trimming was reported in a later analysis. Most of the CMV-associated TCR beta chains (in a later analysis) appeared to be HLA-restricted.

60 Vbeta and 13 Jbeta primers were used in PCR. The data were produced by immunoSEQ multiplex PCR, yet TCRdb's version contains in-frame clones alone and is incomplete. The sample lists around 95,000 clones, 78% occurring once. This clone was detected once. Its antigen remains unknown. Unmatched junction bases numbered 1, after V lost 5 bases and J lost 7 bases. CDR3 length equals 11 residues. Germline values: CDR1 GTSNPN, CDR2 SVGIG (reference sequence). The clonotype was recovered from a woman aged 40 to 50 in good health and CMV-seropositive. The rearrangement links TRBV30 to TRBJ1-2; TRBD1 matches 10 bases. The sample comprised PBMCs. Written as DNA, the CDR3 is TGTGCCTGGGGGACAGGGGTTGGCTACACCTTC. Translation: CAWGTGVGYTF. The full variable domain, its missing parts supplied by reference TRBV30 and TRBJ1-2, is SQTIHQWPATLVQPVGSPLSLECTVEGTSNPNLYWYRQAAGRGLQLLFYSVGIGQISSEVPQNLSASRPQDRQFILSSKKLLLSDSGFYLCAWGTGVGYTFGSGTRLTVV.